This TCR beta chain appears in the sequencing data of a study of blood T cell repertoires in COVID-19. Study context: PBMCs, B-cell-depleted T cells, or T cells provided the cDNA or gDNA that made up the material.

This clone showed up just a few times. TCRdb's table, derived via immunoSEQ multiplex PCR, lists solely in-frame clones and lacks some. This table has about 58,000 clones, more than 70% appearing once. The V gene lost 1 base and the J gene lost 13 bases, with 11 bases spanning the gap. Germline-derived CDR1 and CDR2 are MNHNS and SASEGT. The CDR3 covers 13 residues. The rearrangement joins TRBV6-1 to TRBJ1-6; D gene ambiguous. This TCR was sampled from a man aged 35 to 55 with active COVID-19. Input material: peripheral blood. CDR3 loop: CASSEGGGLPLHF. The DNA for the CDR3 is TGTGCCAGCAGTGAAGGAGGTGGCCTGCCCCTCCACTTT.